This T cell receptor (beta chain) was retrieved from a study of T-cell memory formation after mild COVID-19. The overall study: Largely, the TCR clusters proved donor specific.

Each CDR3 protein gets one entry after TCRdb re-called the 5' RACE reads with MiXCR. The data show some 40,000 distinct CDR3 sequences, more than 7% seen once. Germline V gives CDR1 SGHAT, CDR2 FQNNGV. The V end lost 1 base, the J end lost 2 bases, and 0 bases lay between the germline ends. The CDR3 covers 13 residues. Study-wide points: Clones contracting day 15 to 85 were balanced CD4/CD8; later expanders leaned CD4+. Contracting CD4+ clones were located mainly in CM and EM, and CD8+ clones in EMRA. A second wave of clones peaked on day 37, and their SARS-CoV-2 specificity went unconfirmed.

This clonotype was seen more than once but under ten times. Antigen: not known. The chain couples TRBV11-2 to TRBJ2-6, with D unclear. The clonotype was recovered from a young man who had mild COVID-19 (a few samples of this study predate the infection). Cell type and time point are not known. Sequencing input: PBMCs or a T cell subset sorted from them (not recorded which). DNA of the CDR3: TGTGCCAGCAGCTTAGCTGGGGCCAACGTCCTGACTTTC. This codes for CASSLAGANVLTF.